Here is one T cell receptor (beta chain) with its context. The antigen remains unidentified. TCRdb processed the 5' RACE reads anew with MiXCR; each CDR3 protein has one entry. The sample has 20,000 to 25,000 distinct CDR3 sequences; approximately 4.8% are singletons. The sample's time point: sample taken at primary tumor resection. The input material, whole RNA from tumor, nontumor lung or frozen PBMC, was sequenced unsorted. The record originates from a study of spatial heterogeneity in lung cancer. About the research overall: Alpha-chain sequences were detected in numbers that were consistently lower than beta-chain sequences. The study's findings and limits: Counts that tracked tumor mutation counts were those of expanded intratumoral alpha and beta TCRs.

CDR3 length equals 14 residues. The chain is built from TRBV3-2 and TRBJ2-5; TRBD1 is the table's D call, not checked against the DNA. TRBV3-2 is designated a pseudogene. The clonotype was recovered from a male donor with early-stage non-small cell lung cancer. Sequenced material: lung tumor tissue, taken at surgery. The CDR3 region is CASSQKTGQETQYF. The DNA of the CDR3 is TGTGCCAGCAGCCAAAAGACAGGACAAGAGACCCAGTACTTC.